Presented here are 29 T cell receptor beta chains from one specimen sequenced in a study of blood T cell repertoires in COVID-19. TCRdb's copy holds only in-frame clones and misses some; the assay was immunoSEQ multiplex PCR. The sample records about 85,000 clones, about 90% being singletons. The material sequenced was peripheral blood. The source of these receptors is a woman older than 75 with active or convalescent COVID-19.

This chain joins TRBV28 and TRBJ1-1, with D perhaps matching TRBD1 (6 bases). V was cut by 6 bases and J by 3 bases, with 14 bases left in between. The CDR3 runs to 14 residues. The germline V gene has CDR1 MDHEN and CDR2 SYDVKM. CDR3 residues: CASSRTGLDTEAFF. In nucleotides, the CDR3 is TGTGCCAGCAGCCGAACAGGGTTGGACACTGAAGCTTTCTTT.

The chain joins TRBV15 to TRBJ2-1; a weak D match, TRBD2 (6 bases). Trimming removed 0 bases at V and 4 bases at J, with 10 bases between. The CDR3 runs 15 residues. Germline V CDR1 and CDR2: LNHNV, YYDKDF (reference sequence). CDR3 in amino acids: CATSRDSGAYNEQFF. The CDR3 coding sequence is TGTGCCACCAGCAGAGATAGCGGCGCTTACAATGAGCAGTTCTTC.

V usage is TRBV3-1 (or the pseudogene TRBV3-2) and J usage is TRBJ1-1; D may be TRBD1 (6 bases). The germline V and J ends were trimmed by 4 bases and 7 bases, with 10 bases remaining between them. The CDR3 consists of 12 residues. The germline CDR1 and CDR2 sequences are LGHDT and YNNKEL (reference sequence). The chain's CDR3 is CASSRGTLEAFF. The CDR3 nucleotides are TGTGCCAGCAGCCGGGGGACACTTGAAGCTTTCTTT.

Remarks on this clone: Other DNA variants within this sample encode the same CDR3. The chain joins TRBV9 to TRBJ2-1; 8 bases are a match to TRBD2. In germline, CDR1 is SGDLS, CDR2 YYNGEE. Trimming removed 1 base from V and 3 bases from J; junction bases left unmatched: 0. This CDR3 contains 14 residues. The CDR3 DNA follows: TGTGCCAGCAGCGTAAGCGGGAGCTACAATGAGCAGTTCTTC. The encoded protein is CASSVSGSYNEQFF. The whole variable domain, filled in from reference TRBV9 and TRBJ2-1, reads DSGVTQTPKHLITATGQRVTLRCSPRSGDLSVYWYQQSLDQGLQFLIQYYNGEERAKGNILERFSAQQFPDLHSELNLSSLELGDSALYFCASSVSGSYNEQFFGPGTRLTVL.

This chain uses TRBV7-2 with TRBJ1-4; D remains unclear. CDR1 and CDR2 (germline): SGHTA, FQGNSA. This CDR3 is built from 14 residues. With 8 bases removed from V and 4 bases from J, the gap between germline ends came to 14 bases. CDR3: CASGSRSLNEKLFF. The CDR3 DNA follows: TGTGCCAGCGGGAGTCGCTCCCTTAATGAAAAACTGTTTTTT.

V gene TRBV29-1 combines with J gene TRBJ2-3, with D hard to call. This CDR3 has 14 amino acids. V was cut by 4 bases and J by 2 bases, with 13 bases left in between. Per the germline V gene, CDR1 is SQVTM and CDR2 is ANQGSEA. The CDR3 loop is CSVGPRLDTDTQYF. DNA of the CDR3: TGCAGCGTTGGCCCTCGACTTGACACAGATACGCAGTATTTT.

The V and J genes are TRBV18 and TRBJ1-1; unclear D gene. Trimming shortened V by 3 bases and J by 10 bases, and 24 bases separated the two germline ends. CDR1 and CDR2 (germline): KGHSH, LQKENI. This CDR3 is built from 16 residues. This chain's CDR3 is CASSPIPTRRTSGAFF. The DNA for the CDR3 is TGTGCCAGCTCACCGATCCCTACCCGCCGCACTTCGGGAGCTTTCTTT.

This clone was detected a few times. This chain uses TRBV19 with TRBJ2-3; D gene unclear. The V end lost 3 bases, the J end lost 4 bases, and 8 bases lay between the germline ends. This CDR3 spans 13 amino acids. In germline, CDR1 is LNHDA, CDR2 SQIVND (reference sequence). CDR3: CASSIKSADTQYF. The CDR3 region has the DNA TGTGCCAGTAGTATTAAGTCAGCAGATACGCAGTATTTT. The full variable domain, in which reference TRBV19 and TRBJ2-3 provide the parts outside the CDR3, is DGGITQSPKYLFRKEGQNVTLSCEQNLNHDAMYWYRQDPGQGLRLIYYSQIVNDFQKGDIAEGYSVSREKKESFPLTVTSAQKNPTAFYLCASSIKSADTQYFGPGTRLTVL.

In its sample, this clone was seen once. The V and J genes are TRBV29-1 and TRBJ2-1, with D maybe TRBD1 (7 bases). CDR3 length: 14 amino acids. The ends were cut back, 7 bases at V and 0 bases at J, with 13 bases in the middle. In germline, CDR1 is SQVTM, CDR2 ANQGSEA. The CDR3 loop is CSARGADSYNEQFF. The DNA for the CDR3 is TGCAGCGCCAGGGGGGCTGACTCCTACAATGAGCAGTTCTTC.

The V and J genes are TRBV7-2 and TRBJ1-5; D ambiguous. This CDR3 is built from 13 residues. The germline CDR1 and CDR2 sequences are SGHTA and FQGNSA. V lost 4 bases, J lost 4 bases, and 8 bases lay in between. CDR3: CASSSQFNQPQHF. Written as DNA, the CDR3 is TGTGCCAGCAGCTCCCAATTTAATCAGCCCCAGCATTTT. Full variable domain (outside the CDR3, taken from reference TRBV7-2 and TRBJ1-5): GAGVSQSPSNKVTEKGKDVELRCDPISGHTALYWYRQSLGQGLEFLIYFQGNSAPDKSGLPSDRFSAERTGGSVSTLTIQRTQQEDSAVYLCASSSQFNQPQHFGDGTRLSIL.

This chain connects TRBV19 to TRBJ2-1; D gene unclear. CDR3 length: 14 amino acids. Germline loops: CDR1 LNHDA, CDR2 SQIVND (reference sequence). The V gene lost 6 bases and the J gene lost 9 bases, with 18 bases spanning the gap. The CDR3 nucleotides read TGTGCCAGTAGCCTTATTTCGGCCCAGGCTGAGCAGTTCTTC. Amino acid sequence: CASSLISAQAEQFF.

The chain employs TRBV5-5 and TRBJ2-1; TRBD2 aligns across 7 bases. Per the germline V gene, CDR1 is SGHKS and CDR2 is YYEKEE (reference sequence). V lost 1 base and J lost 5; bases outside the gene matches: 9. The CDR3 consists of 16 residues. The CDR3 loop is CASSLLAGAPNNEQFF. The CDR3 DNA reads as TGTGCCAGCAGCTTGTTGGCGGGAGCGCCTAACAATGAGCAGTTCTTC.

This chain uses TRBV19 with TRBJ1-6; 8 bases match TRBD1. The CDR3 sequence is 13 residues long. With V trimmed by 6 bases and J by 7 bases, 2 bases remained unmatched. Germline V gives CDR1 LNHDA, CDR2 SQIVND (reference sequence). The chain's CDR3 is CASSRDRNSPLHF. CDR3 nucleotides: TGTGCCAGTAGCCGGGACAGGAATTCACCCCTCCACTTT.

The CDR3 DNA follows: TGTGCCAGCAGTGTAAACAGGGCCTCTGGAAACACCATATATTTT. Translating it yields CASSVNRASGNTIYF. The rearrangement links TRBV27 to TRBJ1-3, with D maybe TRBD1 (6 bases). The CDR3 has 15 residues. Germline CDR1 and CDR2: MNHEY and SMNVEV (reference sequence). Deletions cut 5 bases from V and 0 bases from J, with 11 bases between.

V and J are TRBV6-6 and TRBJ1-2, with TRBD1 as a possible D gene (5 bases). This CDR3 comprises 14 residues. Per germline, CDR1 MNHNY and CDR2 SVGAGI (reference sequence). Between the trimmed V and J ends, which lost 5 bases and 3 bases, there was a span of 13 bases. The CDR3 DNA sequence: TGTGCCAGCAGTACACCGACAGTTTACTATGGCTACACCTTC. This encodes CASSTPTVYYGYTF.

In this sample, this clone turned up a few times. This sequence joins TRBV7-2 and TRBJ1-5, with D possibly being TRBD1 (5 bases). Trimming left V 0 bases short and J 9 bases short, with 12 bases between. Germline V gene lookup returns CDR1 SGHTA and CDR2 FQGNSA. The CDR3 extends over 14 amino acids. The CDR3 protein is CASSLARAGLPQHF. DNA for the CDR3: TGTGCCAGCAGCTTAGCGCGTGCAGGGCTGCCCCAGCATTTT.

The rearrangement joins TRBV27 to TRBJ2-3; D might be TRBD2 (6 bases). The CDR3 consists of 14 residues. Deletions cut 6 bases from V and 5 bases from J, with 15 bases between. Germline V CDR1 and CDR2: MNHEY, SMNVEV (reference sequence). The CDR3 sequence is CASSSPLEGDTQYF. In nucleotides, the CDR3 is TGTGCCAGCAGCTCCCCTCTGGAGGGAGATACGCAGTATTTT.

The rearrangement joins TRBV5-1 to TRBJ2-1; 9 bases agree with TRBD2. This CDR3 spans 16 amino acids. V gave up 1 base and J gave up 8 bases; unmatched junction bases: 10. Germline loops: CDR1 SGHRS, CDR2 YFSETQ. The CDR3 loop is CASSLWTAGGMDEQFF. In DNA, the CDR3 is TGCGCCAGCAGCTTGTGGACTGCGGGAGGGATGGATGAGCAGTTCTTC.

The chain recombines TRBV5-1 with TRBJ2-2; weak D call: TRBD2 (5 bases). The V gene lost 4 bases and the J gene lost 7 bases, with 20 bases spanning the gap. This CDR3 spans 16 amino acids. Germline CDR1 reads SGHRS; CDR2 reads YFSETQ. The CDR3 reads CASSRGMTVFGGELFF. CDR3 DNA: TGCGCCAGCAGCCGGGGTATGACCGTCTTTGGCGGGGAGCTGTTTTTT.

This sequence joins TRBV10-2 and TRBJ2-1; 9 bases are shared with TRBD1. Germline V gene lookup returns CDR1 WSHSY and CDR2 SAAADI. The junction had 11 bases not matched to a gene; V was cut back by 10 bases and J by 7 bases. CDR3 size: 14 residues. CDR3 coding DNA: TGCGCCACCCATCGAACAGGGGGCGGAAATGAGCAGTTCTTC. It encodes CATHRTGGGNEQFF.

This CDR3 reads CASSLEGGPEAFF. The CDR3 coding sequence is TGTGCCAGCAGCTTGGAAGGGGGCCCTGAAGCTTTCTTT. V is TRBV5-6 and J is TRBJ1-1; 7 positions agree with TRBD1. J was trimmed by 6 bases and V by 0 bases; bases with no gene match: 2. Germline V gene lookup returns CDR1 SGHDT and CDR2 YYEEEE. This CDR3 is built from 13 residues.

The chain couples TRBV28 to TRBJ1-2, with D possibly TRBD1 on 6 matching bases. V was cut by 4 bases and J by 5 bases, with 14 bases left in between. The CDR3 has 14 amino acids. CDR1 and CDR2 (germline): MDHEN, SYDVKM. CDR3 in amino acids: CASSWGGPPYGYTF. DNA of the CDR3: TGTGCCAGCAGTTGGGGGGGGCCTCCATATGGCTACACCTTC.

The chain combines TRBV4-2 with TRBJ1-4; weak D call: TRBD1 (6 bases). With 1 base removed from V and 5 bases from J, the gap between germline ends came to 14 bases. CDR1 is LGHNA, CDR2 YNFKEQ, per germline. The CDR3 totals 16 residues. This CDR3 reads CASSQGGNRVNEKLFF. Here the CDR3 DNA reads TGTGCCAGCAGCCAAGGGGGGAACAGGGTAAATGAAAAACTGTTTTTT.

The rearrangement links TRBV28 to TRBJ1-2, with 7 bases lining up with TRBD1. J was trimmed by 0 bases and V by 5 bases; bases with no gene match: 15. The germline V gene has CDR1 MDHEN and CDR2 SYDVKM. The CDR3 runs 18 residues. The CDR3 is CASSPPSLTGWANYGYTF. The CDR3 DNA reads TGTGCCAGCAGTCCTCCCTCACTGACAGGGTGGGCTAACTATGGCTACACCTTC.

The chain uses TRBV6-5 and TRBJ1-6; 8 bases are a match to TRBD1. Germline values: CDR1 MNHEY, CDR2 SVGAGI. The junction had 15 bases not matched to a gene; V was cut back by 7 bases and J by 13 bases. This CDR3 spans 15 amino acids. Here the CDR3 DNA reads TGTGCCAGCACTCCAGCATGGGACAGGAGTTCTCCCCTCCACTTT. Translated, it gives CASTPAWDRSSPLHF.

The CDR3 reads CASSFGQFAGYTF. In DNA form, the CDR3 reads TGTGCCAGCAGCTTCGGACAGTTCGCCGGCTACACCTTC. The V gene is TRBV7-2, the J gene TRBJ1-2; D might be TRBD1 (6 bases). The CDR3 contains 13 residues. Germline CDR1 and CDR2: SGHTA and FQGNSA. Trimming took 3 bases from V and 8 from J, leaving 13 bases between them.

For this clone: Different DNA sequences within this sample yield the same CDR3. The chain has TRBV19 and TRBJ1-4, with TRBD1 matching over 10 bases. Trimming took 5 bases from V and 8 from J; bases not matched to a gene: 8. Germline V lookup: CDR1 LNHDA, CDR2 SQIVND (reference sequence). This CDR3 is 15 amino acids long. The CDR3 loop is CASSGPGQGNEKLFF. The CDR3 DNA follows: TGTGCCAGTAGTGGGCCGGGACAGGGGAACGAAAAACTGTTTTTT.

The chain couples TRBV18 to TRBJ2-1; tentatively, D is TRBD1 (6 bases). Germline V lookup: CDR1 KGHSH, CDR2 LQKENI. There are 13 residues in the CDR3. V lost 9 bases, J lost 5 bases, and 14 bases lay in between. The CDR3 is CASTQGFNNEQFF. The CDR3 nucleotides read TGTGCCAGTACGCAGGGGTTCAACAATGAGCAGTTCTTC.

This rearrangement joins TRBV6-2 or TRBV6-3 to TRBJ1-4; the match to TRBD1 covers 10 bases. The CDR3 covers 15 residues. The V gene's germline CDR1 is MNHEY and CDR2 SVGEGT. V gave up 5 bases and J gave up 5 bases; unmatched junction bases: 5. In DNA form, the CDR3 reads TGTGCCAGCAGTACCTGGACAGGGGGGAATGAAAAACTGTTTTTT. It codes for CASSTWTGGNEKLFF.